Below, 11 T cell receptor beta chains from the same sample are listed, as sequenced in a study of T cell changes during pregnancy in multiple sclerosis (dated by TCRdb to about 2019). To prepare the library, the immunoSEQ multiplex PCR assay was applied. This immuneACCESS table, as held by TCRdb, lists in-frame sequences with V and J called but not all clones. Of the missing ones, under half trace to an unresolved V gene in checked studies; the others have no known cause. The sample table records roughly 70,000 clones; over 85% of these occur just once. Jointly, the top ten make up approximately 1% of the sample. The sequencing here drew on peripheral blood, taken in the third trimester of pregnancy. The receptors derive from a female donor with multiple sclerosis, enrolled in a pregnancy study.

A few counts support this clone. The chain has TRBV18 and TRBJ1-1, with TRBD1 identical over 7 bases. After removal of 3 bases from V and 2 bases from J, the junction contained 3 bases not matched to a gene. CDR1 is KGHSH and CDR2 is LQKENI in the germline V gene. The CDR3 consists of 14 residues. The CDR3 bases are TGTGCCAGCTCACCCGGGACAGTAAACACTGAAGCTTTCTTT. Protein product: CASSPGTVNTEAFF.

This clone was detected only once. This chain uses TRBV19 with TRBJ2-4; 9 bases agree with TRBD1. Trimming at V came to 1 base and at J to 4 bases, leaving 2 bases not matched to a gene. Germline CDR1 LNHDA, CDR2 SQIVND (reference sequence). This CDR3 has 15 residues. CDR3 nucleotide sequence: TGTGCCAGTAGTATAGTGGGGACAGGGAAAAACATTCAGTACTTC. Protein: CASSIVGTGKNIQYF.

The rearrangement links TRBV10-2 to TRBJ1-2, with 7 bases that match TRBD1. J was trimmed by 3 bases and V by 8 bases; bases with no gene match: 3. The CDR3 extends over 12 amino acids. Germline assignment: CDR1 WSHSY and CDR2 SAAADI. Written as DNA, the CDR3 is TGCGCCAGCTTAACAGGGGACTATGGCTACACCTTC. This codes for CASLTGDYGYTF.

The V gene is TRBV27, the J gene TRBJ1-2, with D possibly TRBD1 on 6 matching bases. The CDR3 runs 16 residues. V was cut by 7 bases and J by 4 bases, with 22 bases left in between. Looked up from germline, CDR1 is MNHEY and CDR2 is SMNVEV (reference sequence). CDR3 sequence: CASTSKTGFRSYGYTF. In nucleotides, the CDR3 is TGTGCCAGCACCTCAAAAACAGGGTTTCGAAGCTATGGCTACACCTTC.

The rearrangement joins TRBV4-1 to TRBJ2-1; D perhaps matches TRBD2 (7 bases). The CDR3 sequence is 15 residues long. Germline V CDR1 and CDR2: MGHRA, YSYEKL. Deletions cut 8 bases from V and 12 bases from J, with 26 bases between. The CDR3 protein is CASGEGGGTLFPQFF. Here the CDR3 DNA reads TGCGCCAGCGGGGAGGGAGGCGGGACATTATTTCCGCAGTTCTTC.

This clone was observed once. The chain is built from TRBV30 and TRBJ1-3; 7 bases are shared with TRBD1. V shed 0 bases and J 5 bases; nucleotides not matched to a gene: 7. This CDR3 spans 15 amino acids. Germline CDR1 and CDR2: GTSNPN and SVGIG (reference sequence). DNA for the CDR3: TGTGCCTGGAGTGTTACGGGACAGAGGCGAAACACCATATATTTT. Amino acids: CAWSVTGQRRNTIYF.

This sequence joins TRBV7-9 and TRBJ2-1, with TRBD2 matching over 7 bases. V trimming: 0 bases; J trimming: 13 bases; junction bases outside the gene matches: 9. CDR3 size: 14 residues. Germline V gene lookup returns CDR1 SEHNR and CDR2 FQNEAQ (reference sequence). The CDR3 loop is CASSLARAGYYQFF. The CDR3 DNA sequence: TGTGCCAGCAGCTTAGCGAGAGCGGGGTACTATCAGTTCTTC.

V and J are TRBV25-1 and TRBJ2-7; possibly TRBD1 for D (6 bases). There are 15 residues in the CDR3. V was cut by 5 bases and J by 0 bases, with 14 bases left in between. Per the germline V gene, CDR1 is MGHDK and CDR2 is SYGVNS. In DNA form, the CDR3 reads TGTGCCAGCAGTCCCCCTTCAGGGGCCTCCTACGAGCAGTACTTC. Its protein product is CASSPPSGASYEQYF.

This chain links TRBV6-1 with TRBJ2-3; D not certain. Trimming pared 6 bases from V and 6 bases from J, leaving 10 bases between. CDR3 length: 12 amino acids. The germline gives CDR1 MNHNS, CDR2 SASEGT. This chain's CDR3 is CASSAEADTQYF. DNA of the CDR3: TGTGCCAGCAGCGCAGAGGCCGATACGCAGTATTTT.

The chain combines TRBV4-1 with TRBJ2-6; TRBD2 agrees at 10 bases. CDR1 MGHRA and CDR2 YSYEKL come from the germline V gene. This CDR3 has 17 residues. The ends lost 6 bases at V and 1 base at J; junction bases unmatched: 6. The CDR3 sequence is CASRPSGSLSGANVLTF. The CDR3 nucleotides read TGCGCCAGCAGACCTAGCGGGAGTCTTTCTGGGGCCAACGTCCTGACTTTC.

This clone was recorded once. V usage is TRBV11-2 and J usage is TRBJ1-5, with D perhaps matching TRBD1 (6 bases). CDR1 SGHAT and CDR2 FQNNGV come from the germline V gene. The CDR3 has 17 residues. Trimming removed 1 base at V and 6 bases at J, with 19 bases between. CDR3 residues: CASSLGLANRAGQPQHF. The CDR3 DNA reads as TGTGCCAGCAGCTTAGGTCTCGCTAACAGGGCGGGTCAGCCCCAGCATTTT.